This TCR beta chain was identified in a study of CD8+ T cells in alopecia areata. Study-level findings and limits: The study also sequences resident alphabeta T cells of normal skin in scalp samples.

Comments on this clone: Its antigen is not identified.

As the sequencing template, cDNA was produced by extracting RNA and reverse transcribing it. Generated by immunoSEQ multiplex PCR, the TCRdb table keeps only in-frame clones and is missing some. This table holds fewer than 200,000 clones, about 60% found once. Trimming pared 3 bases from V and 9 bases from J, leaving 3 bases between. CDR1 and CDR2 (germline): LNHDA, SQIVND (reference sequence). CDR3 length equals 10 residues. The receptor's source is a human donor with alopecia areata. The chain couples TRBV19 to TRBJ2-1; D is undetermined. The source was CD4+ T cells sorted from blood, collected at week 0. CDR3 loop: CASSMGEQFF. As DNA, the CDR3 is TGTGCCAGTAGTATGGGTGAGCAGTTCTTC.